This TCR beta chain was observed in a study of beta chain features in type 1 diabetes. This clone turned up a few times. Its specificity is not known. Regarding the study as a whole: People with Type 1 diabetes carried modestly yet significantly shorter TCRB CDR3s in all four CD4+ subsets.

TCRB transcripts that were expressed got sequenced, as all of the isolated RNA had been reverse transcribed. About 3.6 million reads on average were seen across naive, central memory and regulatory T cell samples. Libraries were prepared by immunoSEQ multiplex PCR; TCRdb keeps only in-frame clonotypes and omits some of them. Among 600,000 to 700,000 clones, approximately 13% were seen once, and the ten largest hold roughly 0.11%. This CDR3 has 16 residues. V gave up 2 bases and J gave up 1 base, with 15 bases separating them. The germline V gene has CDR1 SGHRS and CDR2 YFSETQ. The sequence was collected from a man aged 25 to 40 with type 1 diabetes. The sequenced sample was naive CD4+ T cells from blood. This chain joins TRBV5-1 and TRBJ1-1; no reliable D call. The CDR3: CASSFLRRMRNTEAFF. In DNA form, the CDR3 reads TGCGCCAGCAGCTTTCTCCGACGGATGAGGAACACTGAAGCTTTCTTT.